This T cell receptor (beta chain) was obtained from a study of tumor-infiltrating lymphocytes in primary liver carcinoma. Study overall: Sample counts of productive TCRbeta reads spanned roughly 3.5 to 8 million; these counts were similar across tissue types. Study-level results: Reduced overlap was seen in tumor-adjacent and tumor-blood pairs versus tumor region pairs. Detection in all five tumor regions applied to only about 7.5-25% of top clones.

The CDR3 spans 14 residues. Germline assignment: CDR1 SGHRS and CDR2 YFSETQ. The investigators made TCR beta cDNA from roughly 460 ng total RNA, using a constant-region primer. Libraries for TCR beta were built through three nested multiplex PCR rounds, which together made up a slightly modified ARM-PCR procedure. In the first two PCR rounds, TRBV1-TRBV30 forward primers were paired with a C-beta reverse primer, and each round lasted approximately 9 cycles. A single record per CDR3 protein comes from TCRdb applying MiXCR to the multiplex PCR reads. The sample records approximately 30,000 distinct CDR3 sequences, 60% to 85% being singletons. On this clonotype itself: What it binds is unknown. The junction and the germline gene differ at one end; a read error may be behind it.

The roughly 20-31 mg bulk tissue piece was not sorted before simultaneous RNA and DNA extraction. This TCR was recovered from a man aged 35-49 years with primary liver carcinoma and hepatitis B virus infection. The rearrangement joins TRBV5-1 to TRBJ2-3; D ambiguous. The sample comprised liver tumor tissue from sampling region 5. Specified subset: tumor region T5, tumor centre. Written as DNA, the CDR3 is TGCGCCAGCAGCTTGGGTATGGATCCAGATACGCAGTGTTTT. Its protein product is CASSLGMDPDTQCF.